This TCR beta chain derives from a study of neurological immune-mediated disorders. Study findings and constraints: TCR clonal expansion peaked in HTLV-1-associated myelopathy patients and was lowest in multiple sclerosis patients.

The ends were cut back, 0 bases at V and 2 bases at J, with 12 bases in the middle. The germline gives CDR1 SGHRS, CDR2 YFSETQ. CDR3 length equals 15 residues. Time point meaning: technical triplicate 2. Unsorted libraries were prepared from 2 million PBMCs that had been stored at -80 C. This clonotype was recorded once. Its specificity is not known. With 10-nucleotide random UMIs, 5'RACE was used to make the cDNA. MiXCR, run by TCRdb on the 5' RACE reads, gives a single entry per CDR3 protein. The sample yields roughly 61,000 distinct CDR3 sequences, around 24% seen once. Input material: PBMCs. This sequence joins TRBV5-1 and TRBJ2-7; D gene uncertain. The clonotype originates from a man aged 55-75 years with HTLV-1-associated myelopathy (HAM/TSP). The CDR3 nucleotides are TGCGCCAGCAGCTTGGCCACGGCGGTTACCTACGAGCAGTACTTC. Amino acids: CASSLATAVTYEQYF.